Listed below are T cell receptor beta chains from one sample, sequenced in a study of OX40 agonist ivuxolimab in advanced cancers. Produced via immunoSEQ multiplex PCR; TCRdb's table is partial and in-frame only. Of approximately 45,000 clones listed, less than 90% are singletons. The sequencing used CD4+ or CD8+ T cells sorted from blood, collected in a trial of the OX40 agonist ivuxolimab. These receptors originate from an adult with an advanced solid tumor such as melanoma, head and neck, liver or kidney cancer. Both conserved end residues are part of each CDR3. Each record gives: CDR3 protein, CDR3 DNA, D gene, clone size, V gene, J gene. A D gene is named only where the DNA matches it firmly. Clone size is stated in some rows and not others, as once, few, many or a class when expanded.

CDR3aa: CASSLGWSNNSPLHF
CDR3nt: TGTGCCAGCAGCCTAGGGTGGTCAAATAATTCACCCCTCCACTTT
d_gene: NA
abundance: NA
v_gene: TRBV6-5
j_gene: TRBJ1-6

CDR3aa: CASSSQGMYQPQHF
CDR3nt: TGTGCCAGCAGCTCACAGGGGATGTATCAGCCCCAGCATTTT
d_gene: TRBD1
abundance: NA
v_gene: TRBV2
j_gene: TRBJ1-5

CDR3aa: CASSPPANGYTF
CDR3nt: TGTGCCAGCAGTCCCCCCGCAAATGGCTACACCTTC
d_gene: NA
abundance: NA
v_gene: TRBV28
j_gene: TRBJ1-2

CDR3aa: CAISEGQGELTEAFF
CDR3nt: TGTGCCATCAGTGAGGGACAGGGGGAACTTACTGAAGCTTTCTTT
d_gene: TRBD1
abundance: once
v_gene: TRBV10-3
j_gene: TRBJ1-1

CDR3aa: CASGSGLVGGETQYF
CDR3nt: TGTGCTAGTGGTTCTGGACTAGTCGGTGGGGAGACCCAGTACTTC
d_gene: TRBD2
abundance: NA
v_gene: TRBV12-5
j_gene: TRBJ2-5

CDR3aa: CASSPGFEADTQYF
CDR3nt: TGTGCCAGCAGTCCAGGGTTTGAGGCAGATACGCAGTATTTT
d_gene: NA
abundance: NA
v_gene: TRBV6-6
j_gene: TRBJ2-3

CDR3aa: CASRISGSETQYF
CDR3nt: TGTGCCAGTAGGATATCCGGGTCAGAGACCCAGTACTTC
d_gene: NA
abundance: NA
v_gene: TRBV19
j_gene: TRBJ2-5

CDR3aa: CASSERDSGRAGAEQYF
CDR3nt: TGTGCCAGCAGTGAACGCGATAGCGGGAGGGCCGGCGCCGAGCAGTACTTC
d_gene: TRBD2
abundance: NA
v_gene: TRBV6-1
j_gene: TRBJ2-7

CDR3aa: CASSQYRQGEGVDEQYF
CDR3nt: TGCGCCAGCAGTCAGTATAGACAGGGGGAAGGCGTTGACGAGCAGTACTTC
d_gene: TRBD1
abundance: NA
v_gene: TRBV23-1
j_gene: TRBJ2-7

CDR3aa: CASSVGTGLIYYEQYF
CDR3nt: TGTGCCAGCAGTGTCGGGACAGGACTGATCTATTACGAGCAGTACTTC
d_gene: TRBD1
abundance: NA
v_gene: TRBV2
j_gene: TRBJ2-7

CDR3aa: CASSYKQGKKLFF
CDR3nt: TGTGCCAGCAGTTACAAACAGGGGAAAAAACTGTTTTTT
d_gene: TRBD1
abundance: NA
v_gene: TRBV6-5
j_gene: TRBJ1-4

CDR3aa: CASSVGTGGLDTQYF
CDR3nt: TGTGCCAGCAGCGTAGGAACGGGGGGGCTAGATACGCAGTATTTT
d_gene: TRBD2
abundance: NA
v_gene: TRBV9
j_gene: TRBJ2-3

CDR3aa: CASSSRYNEQFF
CDR3nt: TGTGCCAGCAGTTCCCGATACAATGAGCAGTTCTTC
d_gene: NA
abundance: NA
v_gene: TRBV27
j_gene: TRBJ2-1

CDR3aa: CASSQGGFSYNEQFF
CDR3nt: TGCGCCAGCAGCCAAGGGGGCTTCTCCTACAATGAGCAGTTCTTC
d_gene: NA
abundance: NA
v_gene: TRBV4-1
j_gene: TRBJ2-1

CDR3aa: CASRSQGDTEAFF
CDR3nt: TGTGCCAGCAGATCACAGGGAGACACTGAAGCTTTCTTT
d_gene: NA
abundance: NA
v_gene: TRBV6-1
j_gene: TRBJ1-1

CDR3aa: CAISETGAGDTQYF
CDR3nt: TGTGCCATCAGTGAGACAGGGGCAGGGGATACGCAGTATTTT
d_gene: TRBD1
abundance: NA
v_gene: TRBV10-3
j_gene: TRBJ2-3

CDR3aa: CAWNDRVNTEAFF
CDR3nt: TGTGCCTGGAATGATCGCGTGAACACTGAAGCTTTCTTT
d_gene: NA
abundance: NA
v_gene: TRBV30
j_gene: TRBJ1-1

CDR3aa: CASSTSEQETQYF
CDR3nt: TGTGCCAGTAGTACTTCCGAGCAAGAGACCCAGTACTTC
d_gene: NA
abundance: once
v_gene: TRBV19
j_gene: TRBJ2-5

CDR3aa: CATSRVWDTVISEQYF
CDR3nt: TGTGCCACCAGCAGAGTGTGGGACACCGTGATTAGCGAGCAGTACTTC
d_gene: NA
abundance: NA
v_gene: TRBV15
j_gene: TRBJ2-7

CDR3aa: CASALAGGLRAYEQYF
CDR3nt: TGTGCTAGTGCACTAGCGGGAGGGCTCAGGGCCTACGAGCAGTACTTC
d_gene: TRBD2
abundance: NA
v_gene: TRBV12-5
j_gene: TRBJ2-7

CDR3aa: CASSRPDPSYNEQFF
CDR3nt: TGTGCCAGCAGTCGTCCCGACCCCTCCTACAATGAGCAGTTCTTC
d_gene: NA
abundance: NA
v_gene: TRBV6-5
j_gene: TRBJ2-1

CDR3aa: CASSLGAGASTDTQYF
CDR3nt: TGTGCCAGCAGCTTAGGAGCGGGAGCTAGCACAGATACGCAGTATTTT
d_gene: TRBD2
abundance: NA
v_gene: TRBV11-2
j_gene: TRBJ2-3

CDR3aa: CASSTGQGRYGYTF
CDR3nt: TGTGCCAGCAGCACGGGACAGGGGCGATATGGCTACACCTTC
d_gene: TRBD1
abundance: NA
v_gene: TRBV7-9
j_gene: TRBJ1-2

CDR3aa: CASRRSSGSYNEQFF
CDR3nt: TGTGCCAGCAGAAGAAGTAGCGGCTCCTACAATGAGCAGTTCTTC
d_gene: NA
abundance: NA
v_gene: TRBV28
j_gene: TRBJ2-1

CDR3aa: CAWSEGAGSPGYTF
CDR3nt: TGTGCCTGGAGTGAAGGAGCAGGGAGCCCTGGCTACACCTTC
d_gene: NA
abundance: NA
v_gene: TRBV30
j_gene: TRBJ1-2

CDR3aa: CASSLAHTNYNEQFF
CDR3nt: TGTGCCAGCAGCTTAGCTCATACAAACTACAATGAGCAGTTCTTC
d_gene: NA
abundance: NA
v_gene: TRBV7-2
j_gene: TRBJ2-1

CDR3aa: CASKDRGRDTEAFF
CDR3nt: TGTGCCAGCAAGGACAGGGGAAGGGACACTGAAGCTTTCTTT
d_gene: TRBD1
abundance: NA
v_gene: TRBV6-1
j_gene: TRBJ1-1

CDR3aa: CASTHRENTEAFF
CDR3nt: TGTGCCAGTACCCACCGGGAGAACACTGAAGCTTTCTTT
d_gene: NA
abundance: NA
v_gene: TRBV19
j_gene: TRBJ1-1

CDR3aa: CASSIATRGAHEQYF
CDR3nt: TGTGCCAGTAGTATTGCAACCAGGGGGGCCCACGAGCAGTACTTC
d_gene: NA
abundance: NA
v_gene: TRBV19
j_gene: TRBJ2-7

CDR3aa: CASTLRLGIDEQFF
CDR3nt: TGTGCCAGCACCCTTAGACTAGGAATCGATGAGCAGTTCTTC
d_gene: NA
abundance: NA
v_gene: TRBV11-3
j_gene: TRBJ2-1

CDR3aa: CASSASSTSPGELFF
CDR3nt: TGTGCCAGCAGCGCATCCTCGACTAGCCCCGGGGAGCTGTTTTTT
d_gene: TRBD2
abundance: NA
v_gene: TRBV7-3
j_gene: TRBJ2-2

CDR3aa: CASSFRLGQVTSYF
CDR3nt: TGTGCCAGCAGTTTCCGACTGGGACAGGTAACGTCGTACTTC
d_gene: TRBD1
abundance: NA
v_gene: TRBV6-6
j_gene: TRBJ2-7

CDR3aa: CASSFPGLAANTDTQYF
CDR3nt: TGTGCCAGCAGCTTTCCGGGACTAGCGGCAAACACAGATACGCAGTATTTT
d_gene: TRBD2
abundance: NA
v_gene: TRBV5-4
j_gene: TRBJ2-3

CDR3aa: CASSPEYRGGYTF
CDR3nt: TGTGCCAGCAGCCCGGAGTACAGGGGTGGCTACACCTTC
d_gene: TRBD1
abundance: few
v_gene: TRBV7-9
j_gene: TRBJ1-2

CDR3aa: CASSFWTGRQPQHF
CDR3nt: TGTGCCAGCAGCTTTTGGACAGGGCGGCAGCCCCAGCATTTT
d_gene: TRBD1
abundance: NA
v_gene: TRBV11-3
j_gene: TRBJ1-5

CDR3aa: CASSQGLAGEETQYF
CDR3nt: TGTGCCAGCAGCCAGGGTCTAGCGGGGGAAGAGACCCAGTACTTC
d_gene: TRBD2
abundance: NA
v_gene: TRBV14
j_gene: TRBJ2-5

CDR3aa: CASSTTGQPNGELFF
CDR3nt: TGTGCCAGCAGCACCACGGGACAGCCGAACGGGGAGCTGTTTTTT
d_gene: TRBD1
abundance: NA
v_gene: TRBV7-3
j_gene: TRBJ2-2